This is a list of T cell receptor beta chains from one sample in a study of T cells in Graves' hyperthyroidism and ophthalmopathy. TCRdb reanalysed the multiplex PCR reads using MiXCR and keeps one entry per CDR3 protein. The profile covers 200,000 to 250,000 distinct CDR3 sequences, with approximately 16% appearing a single time and around 30% taken by the ten largest. The sequenced sample consisted of blood. These receptors originate from a woman aged 18-30 years with Graves' ophthalmopathy. The CDR3 runs from the conserved cysteine through the conserved F or W. Fields, in order: CDR3 length, J gene, V gene, D gene, clone size, CDR3 DNA, CDR3 protein. A D gene is named only where the DNA matches it firmly. Clone size is not always given. Where it is, it says once, few, many or a class for expanded clones.

length: 15
J: TRBJ2-7
V: TRBV7-8
D: TRBD2
size: many
DNA: TGTGCCAGCAGCCACGGACTAGCGGGACTTTACGAGCAGTACTTC
CDR3: CASSHGLAGLYEQYF

length: 13
J: TRBJ2-7
V: TRBV20-1
D: TRBD2
size: -
DNA: TGCAGTGCCAGGGGACTAGCGGGAGGTTGGCAGTACTTC
CDR3: CSARGLAGGWQYF

length: 17
J: TRBJ1-5
V: TRBV6-1
D: -
size: many
DNA: TGTGCCAGCAGTGAAGCGCTTGGGAAAGGACCTAGCCAGCCCCAGCATTTT
CDR3: CASSEALGKGPSQPQHF

length: 15
J: TRBJ1-4
V: TRBV4-2
D: -
size: -
DNA: TGTGCCAGCAGCCAAGGAGAGCAGCGAAGTGAAAAACTGTTTTTT
CDR3: CASSQGEQRSEKLFF

length: 15
J: TRBJ1-6
V: TRBV29-1
D: TRBD1
size: many
DNA: TGCAGCGCCCAGTCCGGGACAGGGGGCAATTCACCCCTCCACTTT
CDR3: CSAQSGTGGNSPLHF

length: 12
J: TRBJ1-1
V: TRBV30
D: -
size: many
DNA: TGTGCCTGGGATTATTCCGGGACTGGGGCTTTCTTT
CDR3: CAWDYSGTGAFF

length: 16
J: TRBJ1-3
V: TRBV18
D: TRBD1
size: many
DNA: TGTGCCAGCTCACCGGGACAGCTTTCCTCTGGAAACACCATATATTTT
CDR3: CASSPGQLSSGNTIYF

length: 16
J: TRBJ1-2
V: TRBV3-1
D: TRBD1
size: -
DNA: TGTGCCAGCAGCCAGCCCGGGACAGAAAGAAACTATGGCTACACCTTC
CDR3: CASSQPGTERNYGYTF

length: 14
J: TRBJ1-1
V: TRBV3-1
D: -
size: many
DNA: TGTGCCAGCAGCCAGAAATATACGAACACTGAAGCTTTCTTT
CDR3: CASSQKYTNTEAFF

length: 15
J: TRBJ2-2
V: TRBV2
D: -
size: many
DNA: TGTGCCAGCAGTGATGCGTCAGTATTATCCGGGGAGCTGTTTTTT
CDR3: CASSDASVLSGELFF

length: 15
J: TRBJ2-7
V: TRBV7-2
D: TRBD2
size: -
DNA: TGTGCCAGCAGCCCCGGACTAGCGGTTACCTACGAGCAGTACTTC
CDR3: CASSPGLAVTYEQYF

length: 14
J: TRBJ2-5
V: TRBV18
D: TRBD1
size: many
DNA: TGTGCCAGCCAGGGACAGGGTCAATTGGAGACCCAGTACTTC
CDR3: CASQGQGQLETQYF

length: 13
J: TRBJ2-7
V: TRBV29-1
D: TRBD1
size: many
DNA: TGCAGCGCCCAAGGGACAGGGGTTAAAGAGCAGTACTTC
CDR3: CSAQGTGVKEQYF

length: 13
J: TRBJ2-2
V: TRBV3-1
D: -
size: many
DNA: TGTGCCAGCAGCCAGCGCTACACCGGGGAGCTGTTTTTT
CDR3: CASSQRYTGELFF

length: 14
J: TRBJ2-7
V: TRBV12-3/TRBV12-4
D: -
size: many
DNA: TGTGCCAGCAGTTACAGCGATCTTCGGGACGAGCAGTACTTC
CDR3: CASSYSDLRDEQYF

length: 18
J: TRBJ1-5
V: TRBV28
D: TRBD1
size: -
DNA: TGTGCCAGCAGTTCAAGTTCCGGGACAGTGGGAAGTCGGCAGCCCCAGCATTTT
CDR3: CASSSSSGTVGSRQPQHF